These T cell receptor beta chains were read from a single sample in a study of cytomegalovirus exposure and HLA in healthy donors. Using immunoSEQ multiplex PCR, the repertoire was profiled, and TCRdb retains in-frame clones only, with some absent. This table holds roughly 120,000 clones, around 85% found once. The sample comprised PBMCs. The source of these receptors is a man aged 18 to 29 in good health and CMV-seropositive. Each CDR3 is given with its conserved first and last residue. The order of the fields is clone size, CDR3 length, V gene, D gene, J gene, CDR3 DNA, CDR3 protein. The D gene is left open where the match is weak. Some rows have no size entry. The others give once, few or many, or a class for an expanded clone.

>once|17|TRBV29-1|TRBD2|TRBJ2-1
TGCAGCGGTTGGACGAGACTAGCGGGGGGTACCTACAATGAGCAGTTCTTC
CSGWTRLAGGTYNEQFF
>-|15|TRBV5-1|TRBD1|TRBJ1-1
TGCGCCAGCAGCTTGGAGGGCAGGGGGTCCTCTGAAGCTTTCTTT
CASSLEGRGSSEAFF
>once|14|TRBV6-5|TRBD1|TRBJ2-3
TGTGCCAGCAGTTACTCGGACAGGGCAGATACGCAGTATTTT
CASSYSDRADTQYF
>-|18|TRBV7-8|-|TRBJ2-1
TGTGCCAGCAGCTACGTCCTGGGACGATGGGAGGCGAGCCATGAGCAGTTCTTC
CASSYVLGRWEASHEQFF
>-|13|TRBV7-2|TRBD1|TRBJ1-2
TGTGCCAGCAGCTCGGGACAGGTTCGTGGCTACACCTTC
CASSSGQVRGYTF
>-|13|TRBV30|-|TRBJ2-5
TGTGCCTGGGACAGGCTGGGCCAAGAGACCCAGTACTTC
CAWDRLGQETQYF
>-|13|TRBV29-1|TRBD1|TRBJ1-2
TGCAGCGTTGGGGGACAGGGGAGGGGTGGCTACACCTTC
CSVGGQGRGGYTF
>-|16|TRBV5-4|TRBD1|TRBJ2-5
TGTGCCAGCGGGGCTAGGTCGGGACAGGGGGTTCAGACCCAGTACTTC
CASGARSGQGVQTQYF
>once|17|TRBV5-4|TRBD1|TRBJ1-1
TGTGCCAGCAGCTTGACAAAAAGGACAGGAGCTTACACTGAAGCTTTCTTT
CASSLTKRTGAYTEAFF
>-|15|TRBV6-5|-|TRBJ1-2
TGTGCCAGCAGTTACTCACAACAGGGTTGGAATGGCTACACCTTC
CASSYSQQGWNGYTF
>-|14|TRBV5-4|-|TRBJ2-3
TGTGCCAGCAGCCCGGATCCCCGAGGAGATACGCAGTATTTT
CASSPDPRGDTQYF
>-|17|TRBV5-6|-|TRBJ2-3
TGTGCCAGCAGCTTCTCCCTGGGGGAGGTTGGTAAAGATACGCAGTATTTT
CASSFSLGEVGKDTQYF
>once|20|TRBV4-3|TRBD1|TRBJ1-1
TGCGCCAGCAGCCAAGATCGCCCAGGGACAGAACTTCTTATGAACACTGAAGCTTTCTTT
CASSQDRPGTELLMNTEAFF
>-|15|TRBV5-4|-|TRBJ1-2
TGTGCCAGCAGCTTGGATGAGAGTTATATTTATGGCTACACCTTC
CASSLDESYIYGYTF
>-|11|TRBV11-2|TRBD1|TRBJ2-4
TGTGCCAGCAGCCGCGGGACAGGCCGGGTATTC
CASSRGTGRVF
>-|17|TRBV18|TRBD1|TRBJ2-2
TGTGCCAGCTCACCACTAACCGGGACAGGGAACACCGGGGAGCTGTTTTTT
CASSPLTGTGNTGELFF
>-|15|TRBV7-2|-|TRBJ1-1
TGTGCCAGCAGCTTAGTACGATTAGTGAACACTGAAGCTTTCTTT
CASSLVRLVNTEAFF
>-|19|TRBV13|TRBD2|TRBJ2-2
TGTGCCAGCAGCCCGGGGAGGCTAGCGGGGCACACGAACACCGGGGAGCTGTTTTTT
CASSPGRLAGHTNTGELFF
>-|19|TRBV11-2|TRBD1|TRBJ2-7
TGTGCCAGCAGCTTCCCACAGGGGGCTACGAGGGTTTTCTCCTACGAGCAGTACTTC
CASSFPQGATRVFSYEQYF
>-|16|TRBV7-9|-|TRBJ2-2
TGTGCCAGCAGCTTAGACCTCGTCAGGGTGACCGGGGAGCTGTTTTTT
CASSLDLVRVTGELFF
>-|14|TRBV2|TRBD1|TRBJ1-5
TGTGCCAGCAGTCGGGACAGGGGAGATCAGCCCCAGCATTTT
CASSRDRGDQPQHF
>-|15|TRBV4-1|-|TRBJ2-6
TGCGCCAGCAGCCAACTCCTCTCTGGGGCCAACGTCCTGACTTTC
CASSQLLSGANVLTF
>-|15|TRBV28|-|TRBJ2-7
TGTGCCAGCTCCCTACTCCACGGGGGTTCCTACGAGCAGTACTTC
CASSLLHGGSYEQYF
>-|13|TRBV28|-|TRBJ2-3
TGTGCCAGCAGCAGAAATAGGGGAGATACGCAGTATTTT
CASSRNRGDTQYF
>-|15|TRBV7-9|TRBD1|TRBJ2-7
TGTGCCAGCAGACCTCCCGGGACAGAGACCTACGAGCAGTACTTC
CASRPPGTETYEQYF
>many|15|TRBV6-4|-|TRBJ2-1
TGTGCCAGCAGTGACTCTGCGGGGACCTACAATGAGCAGTTCTTC
CASSDSAGTYNEQFF
>-|16|TRBV28|TRBD2|TRBJ2-2
TGTGCCAGCAGGGGGCTAGCGGGGGGTTACACCGGGGAGCTGTTTTTT
CASRGLAGGYTGELFF
>-|14|TRBV19|-|TRBJ1-4
TGTGCCAGTAGTTACGGGTATACTAATGAAAAACTGTTTTTT
CASSYGYTNEKLFF
>-|15|TRBV5-8|TRBD1|TRBJ2-7
TGTGCCAGCAGCTTGGGACAGGGTCGGTCCTACGAGCAGTACTTC
CASSLGQGRSYEQYF
>-|15|TRBV5-1|-|TRBJ2-1
TGCGCCAGCAGCTTGGCTCAGGCCTCCTACAATGAGCAGTTCTTC
CASSLAQASYNEQFF
>-|19|TRBV28|-|TRBJ1-6
TGTGCCAGCAGTGGAAACAACGACGACTCTAGCTCCTATAATTCACCCCTCCACTTT
CASSGNNDDSSSYNSPLHF
>-|15|TRBV15|-|TRBJ1-2
TGTGCCACCAGCTTGACCTCCCGGGACAATTATGGCTACACCTTC
CATSLTSRDNYGYTF
>once|12|TRBV7-9|-|TRBJ2-1
TGTGCCAGCAGCTTAGACGGGAATGAGCAGTTCTTC
CASSLDGNEQFF
>-|16|TRBV7-9|TRBD1|TRBJ2-3
TGTGCCAGCAGCTCCCCACCGAGGACAGGTATAGATACGCAGTATTTT
CASSSPPRTGIDTQYF
>-|15|TRBV5-1|-|TRBJ2-7
TGCGCCAGCAGCTTGGACGGACAGCCTACCTACGAGCAGTACTTC
CASSLDGQPTYEQYF
>-|14|TRBV16|-|TRBJ2-2
TGTGCCAGCAGCCAATCGGCTCTCACCGGGGAGCTGTTTTTT
CASSQSALTGELFF
>-|14|TRBV28|TRBD1|TRBJ1-1
TGTGCCAGCAGTTTAGGTGGGACAGGGTTCGGAGCTTTCTTT
CASSLGGTGFGAFF
>-|12|TRBV7-2|-|TRBJ2-1
TGTTCCTCGGGGTCCCCCTACAATGAGCAGTTCTTC
CSSGSPYNEQFF
>-|13|TRBV7-9|-|TRBJ1-5
TGTGCCAGCAGCCCCCCGGGGAGCCAGCCCCAGCATTTT
CASSPPGSQPQHF
>once|15|TRBV28|-|TRBJ1-2
TGTGCCAGCAGTTTCGTCGGGGTTACTAACTATGGCTACACCTTC
CASSFVGVTNYGYTF
>-|14|TRBV6-1|-|TRBJ1-2
TGTGCCAGCAGTGAAGGGGTCGGGGTTGGCGGCTACACCTTC
CASSEGVGVGGYTF
>once|14|TRBV19|-|TRBJ1-5
TGTGCCAGTAGGAAGGACAGTTTTAGTCAGCCCCAGCATTTT
CASRKDSFSQPQHF
>-|14|TRBV2|-|TRBJ1-5
TGTGCCAGCAGGGAGAGGATGAGGTTACGGCCCCAGCATTTT
CASRERMRLRPQHF
>-|13|TRBV28|-|TRBJ2-7
TGTGCCAGCAGTTTAGACAGGAAGGGGGAGCAGTACTTC
CASSLDRKGEQYF
>-|14|TRBV5-4|TRBD2|TRBJ2-4
TGTGCCAGCAGCTTGGGAGGACTAGACAACATTCAGTACTTC
CASSLGGLDNIQYF
>once|16|TRBV6-6|-|TRBJ2-7
TGTGCCAGCACTTACACCTCAGGGGCAAAGTCCTACGAGCAGTACTTC
CASTYTSGAKSYEQYF
>few|13|TRBV2|-|TRBJ2-3
TGTGCCAGCAGATGGCGGGGAGAAGATACGCAGTATTTT
CASRWRGEDTQYF
>-|14|TRBV2|-|TRBJ1-4
TGTGCCAGCAGTTTGACAGGACGCGGTGAAAAACTGTTTTTT
CASSLTGRGEKLFF
>-|16|TRBV4-2|TRBD1|TRBJ1-2
TGTGCCAGCAGCCTCTATTCGGGACAGGAGAACTATGGCTACACCTTC
CASSLYSGQENYGYTF
>-|16|TRBV28|TRBD1|TRBJ1-5
TGTGCCAGCAGTTCCGCGGGGACAGGGTGGAATCAGCCCCAGCATTTT
CASSSAGTGWNQPQHF
>-|15|TRBV4-3|-|TRBJ2-7
TGCGCCAGCAGCCAAGGGACAGCGACTTACTACGAGCAGTACTTC
CASSQGTATYYEQYF